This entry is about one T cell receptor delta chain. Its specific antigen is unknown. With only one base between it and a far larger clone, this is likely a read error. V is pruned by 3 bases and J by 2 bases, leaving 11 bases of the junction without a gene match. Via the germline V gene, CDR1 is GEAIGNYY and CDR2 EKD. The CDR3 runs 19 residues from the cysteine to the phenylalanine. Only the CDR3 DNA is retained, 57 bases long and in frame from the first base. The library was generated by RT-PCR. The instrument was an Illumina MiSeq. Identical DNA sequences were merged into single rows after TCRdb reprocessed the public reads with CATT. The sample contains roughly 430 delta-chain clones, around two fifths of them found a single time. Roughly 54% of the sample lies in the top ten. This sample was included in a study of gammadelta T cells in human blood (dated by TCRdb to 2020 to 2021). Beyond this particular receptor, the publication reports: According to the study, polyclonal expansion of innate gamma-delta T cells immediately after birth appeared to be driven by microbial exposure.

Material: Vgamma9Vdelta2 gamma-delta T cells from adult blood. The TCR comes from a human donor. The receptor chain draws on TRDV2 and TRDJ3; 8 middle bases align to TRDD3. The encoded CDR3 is CACDAGAEGYAWDTRQMFF. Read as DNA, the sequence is TGTGCCTGTGACGCCGGCGCTGAGGGATACGCCTGGGACACCCGACAGATGTTTTTC.